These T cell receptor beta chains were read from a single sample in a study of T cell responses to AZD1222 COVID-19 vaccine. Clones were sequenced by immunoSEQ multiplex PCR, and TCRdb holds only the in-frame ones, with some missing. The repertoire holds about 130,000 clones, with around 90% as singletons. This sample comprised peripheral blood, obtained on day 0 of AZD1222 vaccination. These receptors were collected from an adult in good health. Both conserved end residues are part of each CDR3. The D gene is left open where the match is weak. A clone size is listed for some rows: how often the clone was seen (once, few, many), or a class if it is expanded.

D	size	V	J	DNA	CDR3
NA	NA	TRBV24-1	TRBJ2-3	TGTGCCACCAGTGGTGGCCGGGGCAGTCTCACAGATACGCAGTATTTT	CATSGGRGSLTDTQYF
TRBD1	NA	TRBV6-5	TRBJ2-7	TGTGCCAGCAGAGGACAGGGTTCCTCCTACGAGCAGTACTTC	CASRGQGSSYEQYF
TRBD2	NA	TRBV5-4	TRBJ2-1	TGTGCCAGCAGGCTTGCGGGAGGGCCATTTGAGCAGTTCTTC	CASRLAGGPFEQFF
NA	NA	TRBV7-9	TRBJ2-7	TGTGCCAGCAGCTTACGGCTAGCGAACGAGCAGTACTTC	CASSLRLANEQYF
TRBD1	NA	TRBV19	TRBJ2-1	TGTGCCAGTAGTCTGGACAGGGGGAGTTACAATGAGCAGTTCTTC	CASSLDRGSYNEQFF
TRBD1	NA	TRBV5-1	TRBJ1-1	TGCGCCAGCAGTCCGCCCAGGGGGCCAAACACTGAAGCTTTCTTT	CASSPPRGPNTEAFF
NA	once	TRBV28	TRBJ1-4	TGTGCCAGCTTAAAGGGGGGAACTAATGAAAAACTGTTTTTT	CASLKGGTNEKLFF
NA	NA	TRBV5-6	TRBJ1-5	TGTGCCAGCAGCTTGGGACAACGCAATCAGCCCCAGCATTTT	CASSLGQRNQPQHF
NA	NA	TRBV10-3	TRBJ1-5	TGTGCCATCAGTGTTGGGGGCTACAATCAGCCCCAGCATTTT	CAISVGGYNQPQHF
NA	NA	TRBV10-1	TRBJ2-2	TGCGCCAGCAGTGAGTTGAGGTCCGGGGAGCTGTTTTTT	CASSELRSGELFF
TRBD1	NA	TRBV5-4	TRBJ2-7	TGTGCCAGCAGCTTGGCAAGGACAGGGCTCCGCGAGCAGTACTTC	CASSLARTGLREQYF
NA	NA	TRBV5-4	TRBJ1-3	TGTGCCAGCAGCTTGGCAAGCAGGGTCGGAGGAAACACCATATATTTT	CASSLASRVGGNTIYF
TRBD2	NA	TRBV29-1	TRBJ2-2	TGCAGCGTTGAGCCGACTAGCGGGAGCACCGGGGAGCTGTTTTTT	CSVEPTSGSTGELFF
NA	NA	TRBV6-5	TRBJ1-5	TGTGCCAGCAGTTCCTTATCCGGGGCCAGGCCCCAGCATTTT	CASSSLSGARPQHF
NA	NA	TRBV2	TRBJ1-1	TGTGCCAGCAGGGTGTCGTCCCTCGATGGCACTGAAGCTTTCTTT	CASRVSSLDGTEAFF
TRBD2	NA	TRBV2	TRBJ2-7	TGTGCCGGACTAGCGAGTCGCTACGAGCAGTACTTC	CAGLASRYEQYF
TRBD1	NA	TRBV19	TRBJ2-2	TGTGCCAGTAGTTCCACGTTGGGACAGGGCAACACCGGGGAGCTGTTTTTT	CASSSTLGQGNTGELFF
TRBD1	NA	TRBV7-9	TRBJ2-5	TGTGCCAGCAGGCCCCGTGCCGGGACAGGGGAGTTAGAGACCCAGTACTTC	CASRPRAGTGELETQYF
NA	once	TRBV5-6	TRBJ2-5	TGTGCCAGCAGCAACCCGGGGGCCAGGCTAAGAGAGACCCAGTACTTC	CASSNPGARLRETQYF
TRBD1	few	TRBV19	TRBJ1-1	TGTGCCAGTAGTATCCAGGGGGCGGTCGGCACTGAAGCTTTCTTT	CASSIQGAVGTEAFF
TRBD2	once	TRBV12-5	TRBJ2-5	TGTGCTAGTGGTTTGGGACTAGCTCAAGAGACCCAGTACTTC	CASGLGLAQETQYF
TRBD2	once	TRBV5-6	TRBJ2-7	TGTGCCAGCAGCTTGGGACTAGCCAGGGAGTACTTC	CASSLGLAREYF
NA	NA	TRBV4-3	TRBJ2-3	TGCGCCAGCAGCCAAGAAGCGACAGGCACAGATACGCAGTATTTT	CASSQEATGTDTQYF
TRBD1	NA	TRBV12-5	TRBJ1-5	TGTGCTAGTGGCCAGACAGGGTGGAATCAGCCCCAGCATTTT	CASGQTGWNQPQHF
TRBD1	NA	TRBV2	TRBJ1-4	TGTGCCAGCAGAGGACAGGGAGGTGAAAAACTGTTTTTT	CASRGQGGEKLFF
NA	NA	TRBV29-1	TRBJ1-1	TGCAGTTCCCGCGTCGGGTTTGCTCCTGAAGCTTTCTTT	CSSRVGFAPEAFF
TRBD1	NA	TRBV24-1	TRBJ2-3	TGTGCCACCAGTGCTACCGCCGGGACAGGGGGCTTCGGAGATACGCAGTATTTT	CATSATAGTGGFGDTQYF
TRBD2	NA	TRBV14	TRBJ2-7	TGTGCCAGCAGCCAGGCTGGACTAGCGGTCGAGCAGTACTTC	CASSQAGLAVEQYF
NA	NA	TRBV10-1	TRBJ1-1	TGCGCCAGCAGTCGCGGACAGACGAACACTGAAGCTTTCTTT	CASSRGQTNTEAFF
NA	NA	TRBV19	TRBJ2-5	TGTGCCAGTACCCTCGCTCAAGGGGGGCTCCACTACTTC	CASTLAQGGLHYF
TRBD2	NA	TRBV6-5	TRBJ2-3	TGTGCCAGCAGTTTCTTAGCGGGAGTTGTTACAGATACGCAGTATTTT	CASSFLAGVVTDTQYF
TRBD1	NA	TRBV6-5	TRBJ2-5	TGTGCCAGCAGCGACAGGGCAGGAGAGACCCAGTACTTC	CASSDRAGETQYF
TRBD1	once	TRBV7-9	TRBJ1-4	TGTGCCAGCAGCTTTCTAGGACAGGGGGAAAAACTGTTTTTT	CASSFLGQGEKLFF
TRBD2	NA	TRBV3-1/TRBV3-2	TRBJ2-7	TGTGCCAGCAGCCAAGTTTATGCGGGAGGGCCAGACGAGCAGTACTTC	CASSQVYAGGPDEQYF
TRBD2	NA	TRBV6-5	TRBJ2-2	TGTGCCAGCAGTTATCTAGCGGGACCCGGGGAGCTGTTTTTT	CASSYLAGPGELFF
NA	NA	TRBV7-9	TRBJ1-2	TGTGCCAGCAGTGAGTCACGCGACAAGAACTATGGCTACACCTTC	CASSESRDKNYGYTF